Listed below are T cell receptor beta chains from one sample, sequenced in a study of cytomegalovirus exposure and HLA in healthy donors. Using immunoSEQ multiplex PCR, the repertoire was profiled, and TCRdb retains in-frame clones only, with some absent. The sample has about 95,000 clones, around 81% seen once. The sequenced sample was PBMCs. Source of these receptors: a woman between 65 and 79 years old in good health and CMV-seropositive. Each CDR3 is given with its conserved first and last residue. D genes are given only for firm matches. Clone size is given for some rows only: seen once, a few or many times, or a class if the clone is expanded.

CDR3nt: TGTGCCAGCAGCTTGGATGAGCGGAACACTGAAGCTTTCTTT
CDR3aa: CASSLDERNTEAFF
abundance: NA
j_gene: TRBJ1-1
v_gene: TRBV7-9
d_gene: NA

CDR3nt: TGTGCCAGCAGCTTGACAGGGATTCGGCTTTATAGCAATCAGCCCCAGCATTTT
CDR3aa: CASSLTGIRLYSNQPQHF
abundance: NA
j_gene: TRBJ1-5
v_gene: TRBV5-6
d_gene: NA

CDR3nt: TGTGCCAGCAGCTTGCAAGCGGGAGGGCCAGCAGATACGCAGTATTTT
CDR3aa: CASSLQAGGPADTQYF
abundance: NA
j_gene: TRBJ2-3
v_gene: TRBV7-2
d_gene: TRBD2

CDR3nt: TGTGCCAGCAGCGTAGCCCAGGGGGCCCTGAACACTGAAGCTTTCTTT
CDR3aa: CASSVAQGALNTEAFF
abundance: once
j_gene: TRBJ1-1
v_gene: TRBV9
d_gene: TRBD1

CDR3nt: TGTGCCAGCTCAACGGTTGTGGAGACCCAGTACTTC
CDR3aa: CASSTVVETQYF
abundance: NA
j_gene: TRBJ2-5
v_gene: TRBV18
d_gene: NA

CDR3nt: TGCAGCGTTGAATTCAGGGGGCGGAATCAGCCCCAGCATTTT
CDR3aa: CSVEFRGRNQPQHF
abundance: NA
j_gene: TRBJ1-5
v_gene: TRBV29-1
d_gene: TRBD1

CDR3nt: TGTGCCAGCAGTTTAGGGCGGGGAGATGGAAACACCATATATTTT
CDR3aa: CASSLGRGDGNTIYF
abundance: NA
j_gene: TRBJ1-3
v_gene: TRBV28
d_gene: NA

CDR3nt: TGTGCCAGCAGCCCCCGGCGGACTAGCACAGATACGCAGTATTTT
CDR3aa: CASSPRRTSTDTQYF
abundance: NA
j_gene: TRBJ2-3
v_gene: TRBV5-8
d_gene: NA

CDR3nt: TGTGCCAGCAAGTTCGCAACTTCCCTTGCAGGCCGAGCTTTCTTT
CDR3aa: CASKFATSLAGRAFF
abundance: NA
j_gene: TRBJ1-1
v_gene: TRBV27
d_gene: NA

CDR3nt: TGTGCCAGCAGTTACAACAGGGGCACTTACGAGCAGTACTTC
CDR3aa: CASSYNRGTYEQYF
abundance: NA
j_gene: TRBJ2-7
v_gene: TRBV6-5
d_gene: TRBD1

CDR3nt: TGCGCCAGCAGCCTGGGGGGACGGTACAATCAGCCCCAGCATTTT
CDR3aa: CASSLGGRYNQPQHF
abundance: few
j_gene: TRBJ1-5
v_gene: TRBV4-1
d_gene: NA

CDR3nt: TGTGCCAGCAGCGTAGGTGTAGCCCAAACAGATACGCAGTATTTT
CDR3aa: CASSVGVAQTDTQYF
abundance: NA
j_gene: TRBJ2-3
v_gene: TRBV9
d_gene: NA

CDR3nt: TGTGCCAGCCGAGACAGGGGGCAAAGCACAGATACGCAGTATTTT
CDR3aa: CASRDRGQSTDTQYF
abundance: once
j_gene: TRBJ2-3
v_gene: TRBV19
d_gene: TRBD1

CDR3nt: TGTGCCAGCTCACCACCGGGCATACAGGGGGATGGCTACACCTTC
CDR3aa: CASSPPGIQGDGYTF
abundance: NA
j_gene: TRBJ1-2
v_gene: TRBV18
d_gene: TRBD1

CDR3nt: TGTGCCAGTACCCCTGGGCTAGCGGGAGAAGGGGGGGCCAAAAACATTCAGTACTTC
CDR3aa: CASTPGLAGEGGAKNIQYF
abundance: NA
j_gene: TRBJ2-4
v_gene: TRBV19
d_gene: TRBD2

CDR3nt: TGTGCCAGCAGCTTAGACGCGGGGGAGACCCAGTACTTC
CDR3aa: CASSLDAGETQYF
abundance: NA
j_gene: TRBJ2-5
v_gene: TRBV7-9
d_gene: NA

CDR3nt: TGTGCCAGCAGTTTTGACCGCGGGGACAGGGCTGGAAACACCATATATTTT
CDR3aa: CASSFDRGDRAGNTIYF
abundance: few
j_gene: TRBJ1-3
v_gene: TRBV28
d_gene: TRBD1

CDR3nt: TGTGCCAGCAGCAACAGTGGAAAGAACACTGAAGCTTTCTTT
CDR3aa: CASSNSGKNTEAFF
abundance: NA
j_gene: TRBJ1-1
v_gene: TRBV7-2
d_gene: NA

CDR3nt: TGTGCCAGCAGCCGAACAGGGAAAGCTTTCTTT
CDR3aa: CASSRTGKAFF
abundance: NA
j_gene: TRBJ1-1
v_gene: TRBV7-9
d_gene: NA

CDR3nt: TGTGCCAGCAGTGTCGGGGGGACAGATACGCAGTATTTT
CDR3aa: CASSVGGTDTQYF
abundance: NA
j_gene: TRBJ2-3
v_gene: TRBV6-6
d_gene: TRBD2

CDR3nt: TGTGCCAGCAGCCAAGATATTCTTATTCCGGGTCCTAACTATGGCTACACCTTC
CDR3aa: CASSQDILIPGPNYGYTF
abundance: NA
j_gene: TRBJ1-2
v_gene: TRBV4-2
d_gene: NA

CDR3nt: TGTGCCAGCAGCTTAAAGGGGTACGAGCAGTACTTC
CDR3aa: CASSLKGYEQYF
abundance: NA
j_gene: TRBJ2-7
v_gene: TRBV7-9
d_gene: NA

CDR3nt: TGTGCCTGGAGCGGGGAGACAGGGGCTAATGAAAAACTGTTTTTT
CDR3aa: CAWSGETGANEKLFF
abundance: few
j_gene: TRBJ1-4
v_gene: TRBV30
d_gene: TRBD1

CDR3nt: TGTGCCAGCAGCCCTCCGACAGGGGGCTTAGAGCAGTTCTTC
CDR3aa: CASSPPTGGLEQFF
abundance: NA
j_gene: TRBJ2-1
v_gene: TRBV4-2
d_gene: TRBD1

CDR3nt: TGTGCCAGCAGCTTAGCCGGAACGGAGTATTCACCCCTCCACTTT
CDR3aa: CASSLAGTEYSPLHF
abundance: NA
j_gene: TRBJ1-6
v_gene: TRBV11-3
d_gene: NA

CDR3nt: TGTGCCAGCAGCTTGGCGGGTCTAGCGGGAGATCCCTACGAGCAGTACTTC
CDR3aa: CASSLAGLAGDPYEQYF
abundance: NA
j_gene: TRBJ2-7
v_gene: TRBV7-2
d_gene: TRBD2

CDR3nt: TGCGCCAGCAGCCAGGTCATTGGACAGGGGGCCCACGAGCAGTACTTC
CDR3aa: CASSQVIGQGAHEQYF
abundance: NA
j_gene: TRBJ2-7
v_gene: TRBV4-3
d_gene: TRBD1

CDR3nt: TGTGCCAGCAGCTTCCGGGAAGCCATCGGCTACGAGCAGTACTTC
CDR3aa: CASSFREAIGYEQYF
abundance: NA
j_gene: TRBJ2-7
v_gene: TRBV11-3
d_gene: NA

CDR3nt: TGTGCCAGCATGAAGGAGGCGAACACTGAAGCTTTCTTT
CDR3aa: CASMKEANTEAFF
abundance: few
j_gene: TRBJ1-1
v_gene: TRBV7-6
d_gene: NA

CDR3nt: TGCGCCAGCAGCCACAGGGTCCTCAATGAGCAGTTCTTC
CDR3aa: CASSHRVLNEQFF
abundance: few
j_gene: TRBJ2-1
v_gene: TRBV4-3
d_gene: NA

CDR3nt: TGTGCCATCCGGCGGGAGGGCCGCACAGATACGCAGTATTTT
CDR3aa: CAIRREGRTDTQYF
abundance: NA
j_gene: TRBJ2-3
v_gene: TRBV10-3
d_gene: TRBD2

CDR3nt: TGCGCCAGCAGCCGAGAACACAGCCGAACCCAATCTAACTATGGCTACACCTTC
CDR3aa: CASSREHSRTQSNYGYTF
abundance: NA
j_gene: TRBJ1-2
v_gene: TRBV4-3
d_gene: NA

CDR3nt: TGTGCCAGCAGTTTCGCGACAGGGAGGACCACTGAAGCTTTCTTT
CDR3aa: CASSFATGRTTEAFF
abundance: NA
j_gene: TRBJ1-1
v_gene: TRBV28
d_gene: TRBD1

CDR3nt: TGTGCCAGCAGCTTTTCTAGCTCCTACGAGCAGTACTTC
CDR3aa: CASSFSSSYEQYF
abundance: NA
j_gene: TRBJ2-7
v_gene: TRBV7-2
d_gene: NA

CDR3nt: TGTGCCAGCACCCTAGAGGGAGTTGTAGATACGCAGTATTTT
CDR3aa: CASTLEGVVDTQYF
abundance: NA
j_gene: TRBJ2-3
v_gene: TRBV7-9
d_gene: NA

CDR3nt: TGTGCCAGCAGCCAAGATAGGAGCGGGAGCTGGAATGAGCAGTTCTTC
CDR3aa: CASSQDRSGSWNEQFF
abundance: NA
j_gene: TRBJ2-1
v_gene: TRBV4-2
d_gene: TRBD2

CDR3nt: TGTGCCAGCAGTTACTCCAAGACAGGGGGCGGCAATGAGCAGTTCTTC
CDR3aa: CASSYSKTGGGNEQFF
abundance: NA
j_gene: TRBJ2-1
v_gene: TRBV6-5
d_gene: TRBD1

CDR3nt: TGTGCCAGCAGTTTCTCCCTGGCGGGACTCTCCTACGAGCAGTACTTC
CDR3aa: CASSFSLAGLSYEQYF
abundance: NA
j_gene: TRBJ2-7
v_gene: TRBV28
d_gene: NA

CDR3nt: TGTGCCAGCAGCTTACAGGGGAACACTGAAGCTTTCTTT
CDR3aa: CASSLQGNTEAFF
abundance: NA
j_gene: TRBJ1-1
v_gene: TRBV7-9
d_gene: NA

CDR3nt: TGTGCCAGCAGCTTAGGGCAGGTTGGTTCCTACGAGCAGTACTTC
CDR3aa: CASSLGQVGSYEQYF
abundance: NA
j_gene: TRBJ2-7
v_gene: TRBV7-6
d_gene: NA

CDR3nt: TGTGCCAGCAGCTCCGTTGAGGGGGGGAGAGGCACAGATACGCAGTATTTT
CDR3aa: CASSSVEGGRGTDTQYF
abundance: NA
j_gene: TRBJ2-3
v_gene: TRBV7-6
d_gene: NA

CDR3nt: TGTGCCAGCAGCCAGAAGCATGCGCAGCAGTACTTC
CDR3aa: CASSQKHAQQYF
abundance: NA
j_gene: TRBJ2-7
v_gene: TRBV14
d_gene: NA

CDR3nt: TGCGCCAGCAGCTTTACAGGGACTGGAAACACCATATATTTT
CDR3aa: CASSFTGTGNTIYF
abundance: NA
j_gene: TRBJ1-3
v_gene: TRBV5-1
d_gene: NA

CDR3nt: TGTGCCAGCAGTGTCCGGGCCCAGGGGAATCAGCCCCAGCATTTT
CDR3aa: CASSVRAQGNQPQHF
abundance: NA
j_gene: TRBJ1-5
v_gene: TRBV7-8
d_gene: NA

CDR3nt: TGCGCCAGCAGCTTGGACAGGGCGTCTGGAAACACCATATATTTT
CDR3aa: CASSLDRASGNTIYF
abundance: NA
j_gene: TRBJ1-3
v_gene: TRBV5-1
d_gene: NA

CDR3nt: TGTGCCAGCAGCTCTTTGAGCAGGGCTATGAACACTGAAGCTTTCTTT
CDR3aa: CASSSLSRAMNTEAFF
abundance: NA
j_gene: TRBJ1-1
v_gene: TRBV5-6
d_gene: NA